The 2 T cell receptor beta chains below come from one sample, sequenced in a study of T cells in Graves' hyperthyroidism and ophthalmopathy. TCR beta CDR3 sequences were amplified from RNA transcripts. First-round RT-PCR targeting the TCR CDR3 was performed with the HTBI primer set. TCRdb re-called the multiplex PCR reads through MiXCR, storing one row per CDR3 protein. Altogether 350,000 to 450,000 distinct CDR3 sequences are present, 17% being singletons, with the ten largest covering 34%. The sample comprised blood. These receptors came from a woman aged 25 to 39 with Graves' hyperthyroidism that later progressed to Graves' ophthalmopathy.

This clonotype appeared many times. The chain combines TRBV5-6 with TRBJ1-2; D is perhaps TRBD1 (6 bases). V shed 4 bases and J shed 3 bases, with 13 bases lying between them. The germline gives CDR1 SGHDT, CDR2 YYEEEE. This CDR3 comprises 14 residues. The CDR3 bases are TGTGCCAGCAGCCTCGACAGGATATACTATGGCTACACCTTC. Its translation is CASSLDRIYYGYTF.

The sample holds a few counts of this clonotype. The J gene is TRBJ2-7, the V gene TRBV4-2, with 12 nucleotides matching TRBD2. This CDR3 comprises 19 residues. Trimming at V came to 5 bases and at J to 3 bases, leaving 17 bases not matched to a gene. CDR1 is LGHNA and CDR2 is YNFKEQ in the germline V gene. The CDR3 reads CASSSYLIPTSGGLYEQYF. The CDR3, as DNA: TGTGCCAGCAGCTCCTACTTAATCCCAACTAGCGGGGGGCTCTACGAGCAGTACTTC.